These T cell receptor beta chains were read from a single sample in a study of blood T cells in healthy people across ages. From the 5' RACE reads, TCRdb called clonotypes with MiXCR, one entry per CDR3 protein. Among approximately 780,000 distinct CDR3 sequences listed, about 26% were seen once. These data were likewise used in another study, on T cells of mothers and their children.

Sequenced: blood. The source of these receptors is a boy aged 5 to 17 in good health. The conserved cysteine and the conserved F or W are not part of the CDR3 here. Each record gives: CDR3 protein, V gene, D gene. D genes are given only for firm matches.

CDR3aa: SARGTSGNTDTQY
v_gene: TRBV29-1
d_gene: TRBD2

CDR3aa: ASSSGHLKGIQY
v_gene: TRBV5-1
d_gene: .

CDR3aa: ASSFLTVGNTGELF
v_gene: TRBV28
d_gene: .

CDR3aa: ASSPAGQYHGYT
v_gene: TRBV5-1
d_gene: TRBD1

CDR3aa: ASSPGLAGAVIQY
v_gene: TRBV7-8
d_gene: TRBD2

CDR3aa: AWSEGQGMGNQPQH
v_gene: TRBV30
d_gene: TRBD1

CDR3aa: ASSLLIAGGGEQY
v_gene: TRBV12-3/TRBV12-4
d_gene: TRBD2

CDR3aa: ASRRNPLGFPETQY
v_gene: TRBV6-1
d_gene: .

CDR3aa: AISDRADTQY
v_gene: TRBV10-3
d_gene: .

CDR3aa: ASSADRIPYNEQF
v_gene: TRBV5-1
d_gene: TRBD1

CDR3aa: ASSLSALSGQY
v_gene: TRBV27
d_gene: .

CDR3aa: ASTLEDPGTDTQY
v_gene: TRBV5-1
d_gene: .

CDR3aa: ASSLASGETQY
v_gene: TRBV7-8
d_gene: .

CDR3aa: SARKGGDNTEAF
v_gene: TRBV20-1
d_gene: .

CDR3aa: ASSWDYGGNQETQY
v_gene: TRBV5-5
d_gene: .

CDR3aa: ASSQPSGRRAKNIQY
v_gene: TRBV3-1
d_gene: .

CDR3aa: ASSVDGNSGNTIH
v_gene: TRBV18
d_gene: .

CDR3aa: SALSARGSSYNEQF
v_gene: TRBV20-1
d_gene: TRBD2

CDR3aa: ASSLAPDRPTEAF
v_gene: TRBV5-1
d_gene: .

CDR3aa: ASSLDTGTLQETQY
v_gene: TRBV5-1
d_gene: .

CDR3aa: ASRKGQGINQPQH
v_gene: TRBV28
d_gene: TRBD1

CDR3aa: ASGGGQSLSYEQY
v_gene: TRBV7-6
d_gene: .

CDR3aa: ASSYSTDGREQF
v_gene: TRBV6-6
d_gene: .

CDR3aa: SARSQGKAQPQH
v_gene: TRBV20-1
d_gene: .

CDR3aa: ASSLPGLPNNEQF
v_gene: TRBV27
d_gene: TRBD2

CDR3aa: ASSFRAAGGETQY
v_gene: TRBV4-1
d_gene: .

CDR3aa: SASILSTDTQY
v_gene: TRBV20-1
d_gene: .

CDR3aa: ASSFTGASTDTQY
v_gene: TRBV5-1
d_gene: TRBD1

CDR3aa: SVVDDRWNSPLH
v_gene: TRBV29-1
d_gene: .

CDR3aa: ASSLGQSTNEKLF
v_gene: TRBV6-6
d_gene: .

CDR3aa: ASSQEVWRDTEAF
v_gene: TRBV4-1
d_gene: .

CDR3aa: ASSQTTGTGELF
v_gene: TRBV3-1
d_gene: .

CDR3aa: ASSLDLASGGLNEQF
v_gene: TRBV3-1
d_gene: TRBD2

CDR3aa: ASSKVVRRVSLQETQY
v_gene: TRBV21-1
d_gene: .

CDR3aa: ASRPLGQENEKLF
v_gene: TRBV6-5
d_gene: .

CDR3aa: ASSLLGGTGNTIY
v_gene: TRBV28
d_gene: .

CDR3aa: ASSVGSGVGLGHTDTQY
v_gene: TRBV9
d_gene: TRBD2

CDR3aa: ASSETGVTEAF
v_gene: TRBV11-2
d_gene: TRBD1

CDR3aa: ASSPWGSYNEQF
v_gene: TRBV5-1
d_gene: .

CDR3aa: ASGDRVLNTVY
v_gene: TRBV21-1
d_gene: .

CDR3aa: ASSEPSDRGLDGYT
v_gene: TRBV25-1
d_gene: TRBD1

CDR3aa: SASAAGLQSIQY
v_gene: TRBV20-1
d_gene: .

CDR3aa: ASSALEGNTIY
v_gene: TRBV2
d_gene: .

CDR3aa: ASSYQSPNGGETQY
v_gene: TRBV6-9
d_gene: .

CDR3aa: SVEGGVHGYT
v_gene: TRBV29-1
d_gene: .

CDR3aa: ASSQSGTYGNTIY
v_gene: TRBV14
d_gene: .

CDR3aa: SSDLRAGELF
v_gene: TRBV29-1
d_gene: .

CDR3aa: ASSRLAGGEYEQY
v_gene: TRBV12-3/TRBV12-4
d_gene: TRBD2

CDR3aa: SAPAAGYGYT
v_gene: TRBV20-1
d_gene: .

CDR3aa: ASWENSSGNTIY
v_gene: TRBV12-3/TRBV12-4
d_gene: .

CDR3aa: ASKRGGGSMSSF
v_gene: TRBV12-3/TRBV12-4
d_gene: .

CDR3aa: ASAPRPSYEQY
v_gene: TRBV12-3/TRBV12-4
d_gene: .

CDR3aa: ASSGRRGDWY
v_gene: TRBV3-1
d_gene: TRBD2

CDR3aa: ASSQELAGGLGNEQF
v_gene: TRBV14
d_gene: TRBD2

CDR3aa: ASRPGQGIGNEQF
v_gene: TRBV2
d_gene: TRBD1

CDR3aa: ASSGAWGDTQY
v_gene: TRBV5-1
d_gene: .

CDR3aa: ASSPLNEETYNEQF
v_gene: TRBV10-2
d_gene: .

CDR3aa: SARVGGRESYVQY
v_gene: TRBV20-1
d_gene: .

CDR3aa: ASSLMTGTGAPTDTQY
v_gene: TRBV7-8
d_gene: TRBD1